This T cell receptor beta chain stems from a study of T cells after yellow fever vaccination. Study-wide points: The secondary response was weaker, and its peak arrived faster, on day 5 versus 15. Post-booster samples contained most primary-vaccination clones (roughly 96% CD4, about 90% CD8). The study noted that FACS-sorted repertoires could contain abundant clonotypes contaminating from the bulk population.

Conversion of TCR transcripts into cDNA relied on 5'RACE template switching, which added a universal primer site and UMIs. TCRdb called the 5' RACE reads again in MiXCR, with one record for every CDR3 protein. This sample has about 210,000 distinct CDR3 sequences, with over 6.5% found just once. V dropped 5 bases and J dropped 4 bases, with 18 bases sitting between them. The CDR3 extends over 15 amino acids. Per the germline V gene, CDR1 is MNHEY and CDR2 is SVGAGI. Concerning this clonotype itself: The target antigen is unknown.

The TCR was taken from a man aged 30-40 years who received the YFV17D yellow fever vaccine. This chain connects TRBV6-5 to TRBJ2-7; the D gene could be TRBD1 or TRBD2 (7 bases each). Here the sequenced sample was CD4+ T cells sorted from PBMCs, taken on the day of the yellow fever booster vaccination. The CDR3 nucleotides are TGTGCCAGCAGTATCAGGGGGGGGGTGTCGTACGAGCAGTACTTC. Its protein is CASSIRGGVSYEQYF.